A selection of T cell receptor beta chains follows, all from one sample in a study of immune evolution from preneoplasia to lung adenocarcinoma. The assay was immunoSEQ multiplex PCR, and TCRdb's table has in-frame clones only and misses some. Of thousands of clones in the sample, around three quarters were seen once. The sample comprised FFPE adjacent normal lung tissue. These receptors were taken from a person aged 65-85 years with lung adenocarcinoma. Each CDR3 is given with its conserved first and last residue. D genes are given only for firm matches.

V: TRBV27
J: TRBJ2-6
D: TRBD1
CDR3: CASSPGTGGAGANVLTF

V: TRBV7-9
J: TRBJ1-1
D: TRBD1
CDR3: CASSGGTARTEAFF

V: TRBV5-1
J: TRBJ2-5
D: -
CDR3: CASSLGEETQYF

V: TRBV6-5
J: TRBJ2-2
D: -
CDR3: CASSSPTNTGELFF

V: TRBV6-5
J: TRBJ2-2
D: -
CDR3: CASSYSFTTPGELFF

V: TRBV28
J: TRBJ1-1
D: -
CDR3: CASSLTSQRNTEAFF

V: TRBV2
J: TRBJ1-3
D: TRBD1
CDR3: CASSNRGISGNTIYF

V: TRBV6-6
J: TRBJ1-5
D: -
CDR3: CASSYLGSNQPQHF

V: TRBV7-9
J: TRBJ2-1
D: TRBD2
CDR3: CASRLAGGGQFF

V: TRBV5-6
J: TRBJ1-3
D: -
CDR3: CASSSRGSTIYF

V: TRBV30
J: TRBJ2-7
D: -
CDR3: CAWRESGRGVSYEQYF

V: TRBV5-6
J: TRBJ2-1
D: -
CDR3: CASSLRMGPDEQFF

V: TRBV21-1
J: TRBJ2-2
D: -
CDR3: CASSNPTGNTGELFF

V: TRBV6-5
J: TRBJ1-1
D: -
CDR3: CASSYSWQLNTEAFF